Here is one TCR beta chain with its context. The CDR3 length is 13 residues. V gave up 9 bases and J gave up 2 bases, with 13 bases separating them. CDR1 LGHDT and CDR2 YNNKEL come from the germline V gene (reference sequence). This sample was taken from a study of blood T cell repertoires in COVID-19. Across the study: Whether acute or convalescent, the COVID-19 samples came from the United States, Italy and Spain.

Only in-frame clones appear in the TCRdb table, and some are missing; sequencing was by immunoSEQ multiplex PCR. The data hold more than 95,000 clones, with around 84% observed a single time. The TCR originated in a woman aged 55-75 years in a cohort sampled during active or convalescent COVID-19. Input material: peripheral blood. This chain links TRBV3-1 (or the pseudogene TRBV3-2) with TRBJ2-5; tentative D call: TRBD2 (6 bases). The CDR3, as DNA: TGTGCCAGTCAGGCGGGGTCACAAGAGACCCAGTACTTC. It codes for CASQAGSQETQYF.